These 7 T cell receptor beta chains were all obtained from the same sample, sequenced in a study of T cells in Graves' hyperthyroidism and ophthalmopathy. RNA transcripts provided the source from which TCR beta CDR3 regions were amplified. When the TCR CDR3 underwent first-round RT-PCR, the HTBI primer set was used. Each CDR3 protein gets one entry after TCRdb re-called the multiplex PCR reads with MiXCR. The table lists more than 500,000 distinct CDR3 sequences, 15% to 20% of them singletons. Sequencing was performed on blood. The receptors come from a woman aged 30 to 39 with Graves' hyperthyroidism.

The chain joins TRBV7-8 to TRBJ2-7; D possibly matches TRBD1 or TRBD2 (6 bases each). Germline lookup yields CDR1 SGHVS and CDR2 FQNEAQ. The ends were cut back, 5 bases at V and 6 bases at J, with 17 bases in the middle. The CDR3 consists of 14 residues. CDR3 DNA: TGTGCCAGCAGCCCTGGGGGGCCCAAATTCGAGCAGTACTTC. Translated: CASSPGGPKFEQYF.

The sample holds many counts of this clonotype. The V gene is TRBV5-1, the J gene TRBJ2-7; D is ambiguous. V was trimmed by 0 bases and J by 3 bases, leaving 7 bases between them. CDR1 is SGHRS and CDR2 is YFSETQ in the germline V gene. The CDR3 is 13 amino acids. The CDR3 spells CASSLESFYEQYF. The CDR3 region has the DNA TGCGCCAGCAGCTTGGAAAGTTTCTACGAGCAGTACTTC.

This chain connects TRBV28 to TRBJ1-4, with unresolved D. CDR3 size: 13 residues. The germline CDR1 and CDR2 sequences are MDHEN and SYDVKM. Trimming stripped 6 bases from V and 4 bases from J, with 9 bases between. DNA of the CDR3: TGTGCCAGCAGCTTAGAATTTAATGAAAAACTGTTTTTT. It encodes CASSLEFNEKLFF.

The table lists this clonotype with a few counts. This chain joins TRBV19 and TRBJ2-7; weak D call: TRBD2 (6 bases). The CDR3 has 19 amino acids. V dropped 5 bases and J dropped 3 bases, with 29 bases sitting between them. CDR1 is LNHDA and CDR2 is SQIVND in the germline V gene (reference sequence). CDR3 loop: CASSPRLGGSNVGNYEQYF. The CDR3 coding sequence is TGTGCCAGTAGTCCCCGACTTGGGGGGTCCAACGTCGGGAACTACGAGCAGTACTTC.

The rearrangement links TRBV27 to TRBJ2-3; perhaps TRBD2 as D (7 bases). Looked up from germline, CDR1 is MNHEY and CDR2 is SMNVEV (reference sequence). The V and J ends lost 6 bases and 3 bases respectively, with 10 bases between them. The CDR3 spans 13 residues. This CDR3 is CASRGGQTDTQYF. CDR3 bases: TGTGCCAGCAGGGGGGGGCAGACAGATACGCAGTATTTT.

The rearrangement uses TRBV27 and TRBJ1-6; D is undetermined. There are 17 residues in the CDR3. Between the trimmed V and J ends, which lost 0 bases and 0 bases, there was a span of 9 bases. Per the germline V gene, CDR1 is MNHEY and CDR2 is SMNVEV (reference sequence). CDR3 sequence reads: CASSLSLGSSYNSPLHF. CDR3 coding DNA: TGTGCCAGCAGTTTATCCCTGGGGAGCTCCTATAATTCACCCCTCCACTTT.

This clonotype has only a few counts. The chain is built from TRBV6-1 and TRBJ1-4; D is possibly TRBD1 (5 bases). Trimming shortened V by 6 bases and J by 8 bases, and 13 bases separated the two germline ends. Germline CDR1 reads MNHNS; CDR2 reads SASEGT. The CDR3 is made up of 13 amino acids. The CDR3 DNA follows: TGTGCCAGCAGAAAGACAGCTCAGGAAAAACTGTTTTTT. It codes for CASRKTAQEKLFF.